This T cell receptor beta chain was profiled in a study of early T cells in non-severe SARS-CoV-2 infection. Study-level information: The sequenced material was bulk RNA from unsorted whole blood, and its chains were unpaired.

In its sample, this clonotype was seen many times. Its cognate antigen is unknown. Individual cDNA molecules received unique molecular identifiers during library preparation. Via MiXCR, TCRdb re-called the 5' RACE reads, giving one row per CDR3 protein. This sample has about 27,000 distinct CDR3 sequences, with 4% to 5.5% found just once. Study outcomes and limitations: VDJdb-based matching was biased toward anti-spike CD8 responses and missed private and CD4 specificities.

J was trimmed by 2 bases and V by 0 bases; bases with no gene match: 12. Germline V gives CDR1 SGHTA, CDR2 FQGNSA. This CDR3 region has 18 residues. The specimen sequenced was whole blood. The sequence came from an adult who was a healthcare worker with PCR-confirmed SARS-CoV-2 infection or an uninfected control (not recorded which). The V and J genes are TRBV7-2 and TRBJ1-1, with 7 bases lining up with TRBD1. CDR3 amino acids: CASSLAHNRGQLNTEAFF. The CDR3 DNA reads as TGTGCCAGCAGCTTAGCACATAATAGGGGGCAGCTCAACACTGAAGCTTTCTTT.